This is a list of T cell receptor beta chains from one sample in a study of T cell responses to AZD1222 COVID-19 vaccine. Measured with immunoSEQ multiplex PCR; TCRdb has only the in-frame clones, and not every one. The profile shows some 130,000 clones, 90% of them singletons. The sequences come from peripheral blood, collected on day 0 of AZD1222 vaccination. The receptors here all came from an adult in good health. Both conserved end residues are part of each CDR3. A D gene is named only where the DNA matches it firmly. Only some rows state a clone size, as once, few, many or a class for expanded clones.

clone_size	v_call	d_call	j_call	cdr3_nt	cdr3_aa
NA	TRBV12-3/TRBV12-4	NA	TRBJ2-5	TGTGCCAGCAGTTTGGAAGGGCAAGAGACCCAGTACTTC	CASSLEGQETQYF
NA	TRBV7-2	NA	TRBJ1-6	TGTGCCAGCAGCTTTTTTGCGGGGGAATCACCCCTCCACTTT	CASSFFAGESPLHF
NA	TRBV2	NA	TRBJ2-1	TGTGCCAGCAGCGGGGCCACCCGGGGGGAGCAGTTCTTC	CASSGATRGEQFF
NA	TRBV4-2	NA	TRBJ1-1	TGTGCCAGCAGCCAAGCCATCGGAATTGATGCTGGTGGCACTGAAGCTTTCTTT	CASSQAIGIDAGGTEAFF
NA	TRBV19	TRBD1	TRBJ1-5	TGTGCCAGCAGGGACAGGGGGCGCTTGAGCAATCAGCCCCAGCATTTT	CASRDRGRLSNQPQHF
NA	TRBV30	NA	TRBJ1-2	TGTGCCTGGAGTGCTGGGGCCGACTATGGCTACACCTTC	CAWSAGADYGYTF
NA	TRBV18	TRBD1	TRBJ2-2	TGTGCCAGCTCACCCTCTCAGGGGGCGAGCACCGGGGAGCTGTTTTTT	CASSPSQGASTGELFF
NA	TRBV10-1	NA	TRBJ1-1	TGCGCCAGCCCAAGGTTTAGTGCTAGTCCCTCAACGAACAGGCAGATGAACACTGAAGCTTTCTTT	CASPRFSASPSTNRQMNTEAFF
few	TRBV15	NA	TRBJ2-7	TGTGCCACCAGCAGAGATCGTCCCTACGAGCAGTACTTC	CATSRDRPYEQYF
NA	TRBV6-1	NA	TRBJ2-1	TGTGCCAGCAGTGAAGCCTTGGGCTACAATGAGCAGTTCTTC	CASSEALGYNEQFF
NA	TRBV10-3	TRBD1	TRBJ1-1	TGTGCCATCAGTGATGACAGGGACACTGAAGCTTTCTTT	CAISDDRDTEAFF
NA	TRBV24-1	NA	TRBJ2-5	TGTGCCACCAGCCACGGGACCCAGTACTTC	CATSHGTQYF
NA	TRBV19	NA	TRBJ1-2	TGTGCCAGTAGTCGACCCTGGGGCTATGGCTACACCTTC	CASSRPWGYGYTF
once	TRBV6-5	TRBD1	TRBJ2-7	TGTGCCACCAAACAGGGGGCCCTATACGAGCAGTACTTC	CATKQGALYEQYF
NA	TRBV7-3	TRBD2	TRBJ2-2	TGTGCCAGCAGTTGGACTAGCGGGGAGCTGTTTTTT	CASSWTSGELFF
NA	TRBV7-2	NA	TRBJ2-4	TGTGCCAGCAGCCCCTCCCCCCGGTCGCTGTACTTC	CASSPSPRSLYF
NA	TRBV2	NA	TRBJ2-7	TGTGCCAGCAGTGATGTTGGCAGGGTTACCTACGAGCAGTACTTC	CASSDVGRVTYEQYF
NA	TRBV5-1	TRBD2	TRBJ2-3	TGCGCCAGCAGCTCCGGACTAGCGGGGGGGCCCGGCACAGATACGCAGTATTTT	CASSSGLAGGPGTDTQYF
NA	TRBV24-1	TRBD1	TRBJ2-1	TGTGCCACCAAGACGGGACAGGGCTACAATGAGCAGTTCTTC	CATKTGQGYNEQFF
NA	TRBV2	TRBD2	TRBJ2-5	TGTGCCAGCACGGGACTAGCGGCTCTTCCCCAGTACTTC	CASTGLAALPQYF
NA	TRBV9	NA	TRBJ2-7	TGTGCCAGCAGCGTAGCTGCGGGACACGGAGCCTACGAGCAGTACTTC	CASSVAAGHGAYEQYF
NA	TRBV4-3	NA	TRBJ1-2	TGCGCCAGCAGCCAAGATCGGGGGCTGGCTAACTATGGCTACACCTTC	CASSQDRGLANYGYTF
NA	TRBV20-1	NA	TRBJ2-1	TGCAGTGCTAGTAACTTGGGGGGGCCGGCCGGTGAGCAGTTCTTC	CSASNLGGPAGEQFF
NA	TRBV10-3	NA	TRBJ2-3	TGTGCCATCAGTGACTCTGCTGGCACAGATACGCAGTATTTT	CAISDSAGTDTQYF
NA	TRBV28	NA	TRBJ2-7	TGTGCCAGCAGCCGAAACAGGGCTCGGGACGAGCAGTACTTC	CASSRNRARDEQYF
NA	TRBV5-4	NA	TRBJ1-1	TGTGCCAGCAGCTTGGAAGGTATCCGGCCTGAAGCTTTCTTT	CASSLEGIRPEAFF
NA	TRBV29-1	TRBD2	TRBJ2-1	TGCAGCGTTGATCGGGCTAGCGGGGGGGATGAGCAGTTCTTC	CSVDRASGGDEQFF
NA	TRBV10-3	NA	TRBJ1-1	TGTGCCATCAGTGGTTGGGACCCACCTGAAGCTTTCTTT	CAISGWDPPEAFF
once	TRBV5-4	NA	TRBJ2-3	TGTGCCAGCAGCTTGTTCTATCCGGCGGAGACAGATACGCAGTATTTT	CASSLFYPAETDTQYF
NA	TRBV30	TRBD1	TRBJ2-7	TGTGCCTGGAGTGACAGGGGATCCTACGAGCAGTACTTC	CAWSDRGSYEQYF
NA	TRBV7-2	NA	TRBJ1-5	TGTGCCAGCAGTTTCGCAGACGTCCAGCCCCAGCATTTT	CASSFADVQPQHF
NA	TRBV7-2	TRBD1	TRBJ2-5	TGTGCCAGCAGCGCCCCGAGCAGGGGGCAAGAGACCCAGTACTTC	CASSAPSRGQETQYF
NA	TRBV10-3	TRBD1	TRBJ1-6	TGTGCCATCACTCCGGACAGGTGGACTTCACCCCTCCACTTT	CAITPDRWTSPLHF
NA	TRBV6-5	TRBD1	TRBJ2-3	TGTGCCAGCACCCCGGGACAGGCTCACACAGATACGCAGTATTTT	CASTPGQAHTDTQYF
NA	TRBV28	NA	TRBJ1-1	TGTGCCAGCAGTTTTCAGGCGACGAACACTGAAGCTTTCTTT	CASSFQATNTEAFF
NA	TRBV5-8	NA	TRBJ1-6	TGTGCCAGCAGCTTGAAGGGGCGGCCCCTCCACTTT	CASSLKGRPLHF
NA	TRBV28	NA	TRBJ1-1	TGTGCCAGCAGACCTGGACAGAGTGTAGCTTTCTTT	CASRPGQSVAFF
NA	TRBV27	NA	TRBJ1-6	TGTGCCAGCAAAGGGAGGAGCTCCTATAATTCACCCCTCCACTTT	CASKGRSSYNSPLHF
NA	TRBV6-1	NA	TRBJ1-4	TGTGCCAGCAGTGATGGACGGGGCGGAAAACTGTTTTTT	CASSDGRGGKLFF
NA	TRBV3-1/TRBV3-2	NA	TRBJ2-2	TGTGCCAGCAGCCAATCGCGGTTCGGGGCCCCCGGGGAGCTGTTTTTT	CASSQSRFGAPGELFF
NA	TRBV28	NA	TRBJ1-2	TGTGCCTGCATCCGCGGGGGGAATGTAGCTAACTATGGCTACACCTTC	CACIRGGNVANYGYTF
NA	TRBV28	NA	TRBJ1-5	TGTGCCAGCAGTTTGGGCTTGGGGCCCCAGCATTTT	CASSLGLGPQHF
NA	TRBV5-1	NA	TRBJ1-4	TGCGCCAGCAGTAGGCAAGGGGGGACGGCTAATGAAAAACTGTTTTTT	CASSRQGGTANEKLFF
NA	TRBV19	NA	TRBJ2-2	TGTGCCAGTAGTAACCCAGGCGCGAACACCGGGGAGCTGTTTTTT	CASSNPGANTGELFF
once	TRBV19	NA	TRBJ1-1	TGTGCCAGTAGTATGCGGGGGGAAGCTTTCTTT	CASSMRGEAFF
NA	TRBV18	NA	TRBJ1-3	TGTGCCAGCTCTCGACAGCACTCTGGAAACACCATATATTTT	CASSRQHSGNTIYF
NA	TRBV5-1	NA	TRBJ1-1	TGCGCCAGCAGCTCTGGCTTACAGGGCTTGAACACTGAAGCTTTCTTT	CASSSGLQGLNTEAFF
NA	TRBV5-1	TRBD1	TRBJ1-2	TGCGCCAGCTCCCGCGATTCCGGGACAGGGGATGGCTACACCTTC	CASSRDSGTGDGYTF
NA	TRBV19	TRBD1	TRBJ1-4	TGTGCCAGTAGTGTCGACAGGGGGGTCGAAAAACTGTTTTTT	CASSVDRGVEKLFF
NA	TRBV5-1	NA	TRBJ2-3	TGCGCCAGCAGCTTCGGCCAGATCACAGATACGCAGTATTTT	CASSFGQITDTQYF
NA	TRBV24-1	NA	TRBJ1-2	TGTGCCACGTCACAAGCTAACTATGGCTACACCTTC	CATSQANYGYTF
NA	TRBV6-2/TRBV6-3	NA	TRBJ2-1	TGTGCCAGCAGTTACAACTCCTACAATGAGCAGTTCTTC	CASSYNSYNEQFF
once	TRBV4-3	TRBD1	TRBJ2-7	TGCGCCAGCAGCCAAGATGACAGGGGCTCCTACGAGCAGTACTTC	CASSQDDRGSYEQYF
NA	TRBV14	NA	TRBJ1-5	TGTGCCAGCAGCCAATCCGGGGAGGGTCAGCCCCAGCATTTT	CASSQSGEGQPQHF